These 20 T cell receptor beta chains were all obtained from the same sample, sequenced in a study of blood T cells in healthy people across ages. A sample-barcoded 5' primer and a J-beta primer mix were used in a second PCR of about 7 to 12 cycles. TCRdb passed the 5' RACE reads through MiXCR, listing each CDR3 protein once. The table has more than 1 million distinct CDR3 sequences, under 45% seen once. Sequenced sample: blood. These TCRs come from a woman aged 55-70 years in good health.

CDR3 sequence (DNA): TGTGCCAGCAGCCAAGGAGGACATAACACTGAAGCTTTCTTT. Protein product: CASSQGGHNTEAFF. The J gene is TRBJ1-1, the V gene TRBV3-1, with a weak D call TRBD1 (5 bases). CDR3 length equals 14 residues. Trimming cost V 1 base and J 2 bases, with 8 bases left between them. CDR1 and CDR2 from the germline V gene are LGHDT and YNNKEL (reference sequence).

The chain is built from TRBV13 and TRBJ2-1; 9 positions agree with TRBD2. V lost 10 bases and J lost 6; bases outside the gene matches: 13. The V gene's germline CDR1 is PRHDT and CDR2 FYEKMQ (reference sequence). The CDR3 totals 15 residues. The CDR3 DNA is TGTGCCACACGACTGGCGGGAGGGAATGGCAATGAGCAGTTCTTC. This translates into CATRLAGGNGNEQFF.

This clonotype was seen a few times. The chain combines TRBV3-1 with TRBJ1-1; tentative D call: TRBD1 (5 bases). Per the germline V gene, CDR1 is LGHDT and CDR2 is YNNKEL (reference sequence). This CDR3 is 14 amino acids long. V lost 3 bases and J 1 base, leaving 9 bases between the germline ends. CDR3 DNA: TGTGCCAGCAGCCAGCACAGGAAGAACACTGAAGCTTTCTTT. As protein: CASSQHRKNTEAFF.

V gene TRBV3-1 combines with J gene TRBJ2-1; TRBD2 agrees at 10 bases. Germline V gene sequence: CDR1 LGHDT, CDR2 YNNKEL (reference sequence). V was pared by 5 bases and J by 7 bases, with 5 bases of the junction left unmatched. This CDR3 has 14 amino acids. The chain's CDR3 is CASSMLAGENEQFF. For the CDR3, the DNA is TGTGCCAGCAGCATGCTAGCGGGGGAGAATGAGCAGTTCTTC.

V usage is TRBV7-2 and J usage is TRBJ1-4; no clear D gene. The CDR3 extends over 14 amino acids. Trimming took 5 bases from V and 7 from J, leaving 14 bases between them. CDR1 and CDR2 (germline): SGHTA, FQGNSA. CDR3 sequence reads: CASSTNLSVEKLFF. Written as DNA, the CDR3 is TGTGCCAGCAGCACTAATCTATCGGTTGAAAAACTGTTTTTT.

This clonotype was observed a few times. This chain joins TRBV3-1 and TRBJ2-7; D gene ambiguous. This CDR3 contains 13 residues. Germline V gene data show CDR1 as LGHDT and CDR2 as YNNKEL (reference sequence). The V and J ends lost 4 bases and 4 bases respectively, with 11 bases between them. As DNA, the CDR3 is TGTGCCAGCAGCCTAACAGTGGGATACGAGCAGTACTTC. Protein product: CASSLTVGYEQYF.

This clonotype was recorded a few times. V gene TRBV10-3 combines with J gene TRBJ1-5; 7 nucleotides agree with TRBD1. Per the germline V gene, CDR1 is ENHRY and CDR2 is SYGVKD. J gave up 4 bases and V 6 bases, and 3 bases lay outside the gene matches. This CDR3 contains 13 residues. CDR3 sequence (DNA): TGTGCCATCAGCCCACAGGGGAATCAGCCCCAGCATTTT. It is translated as CAISPQGNQPQHF.

This clonotype was recorded only once. The genes are TRBV12-3 or TRBV12-4 and TRBJ1-5; D call uncertain. Trimming removed 3 bases from V and 0 bases from J, with 12 bases in between. The length of the CDR3 is 16 residues. The CDR3 sequence: CASSLRRLNSNQPQHF. For the CDR3, the DNA is TGTGCCAGCAGTTTGAGGCGGCTTAATAGCAATCAGCCCCAGCATTTT.

The chain recombines TRBV6-2 or TRBV6-3 with TRBJ1-2; D unresolved. This CDR3 spans 12 amino acids. Trimming pared 7 bases from V and 2 bases from J, leaving 8 bases between. Germline CDR1 and CDR2: MNHEY and SVGEGT. Here the CDR3 reads CASKSINYGYTF. Here the CDR3 DNA reads TGTGCCAGCAAGTCGATAAACTATGGCTACACCTTC.

This clonotype has only a few counts. The chain has TRBV4-2 and TRBJ2-3; a possible D gene is TRBD2 (5 bases). CDR1 is LGHNA, CDR2 YNFKEQ, per germline. There are 13 residues in the CDR3. Trimming removed 4 bases from V and 6 bases from J, with 11 bases in between. CDR3 nucleotide sequence: TGTGCCAGCAGCCCTGGACTCGTTGATACGCAGTATTTT. Encoded protein: CASSPGLVDTQYF.

The V call is TRBV7-2, the J call TRBJ2-1, with D perhaps matching TRBD2 (5 bases). CDR3 length: 15 amino acids. V was clipped by 0 bases and J by 7 bases, with 13 bases between them. CDR1 and CDR2 from the germline V gene are SGHTA and FQGNSA. The CDR3 DNA reads as TGTGCCAGCAGCTTAGCTAGCGCCAATAGGAATGAGCAGTTCTTC. Amino acids: CASSLASANRNEQFF.

The chain couples TRBV29-1 to TRBJ1-5, with a tentative D call TRBD1 (6 bases). In germline, CDR1 is SQVTM, CDR2 ANQGSEA. The CDR3 runs to 12 residues. V dropped 4 bases and J dropped 5 bases, with 9 bases sitting between them. The CDR3 sequence is CSVGEGDQPQHF. CDR3 bases: TGCAGCGTTGGGGAGGGGGATCAGCCCCAGCATTTT.

This clonotype occurred a few times. The chain carries TRBV4-2 and TRBJ2-1; 8 bases agree with TRBD1. The length of the CDR3 is 16 residues. V lost 0 bases to trimming and J lost 0 bases; unmatched junction nucleotides: 1. Germline CDR1 and CDR2: LGHNA and YNFKEQ. In DNA, the CDR3 is TGTGCCAGCAGCCAAGAAGACAGGGGCTCCTACAATGAGCAGTTCTTC. The encoded protein is CASSQEDRGSYNEQFF.

The V call is TRBV15, the J call TRBJ1-5; 8 positions match TRBD1. V shed 0 bases and J 3 bases; nucleotides not matched to a gene: 4. CDR3 size: 16 residues. CDR1 is LNHNV, CDR2 YYDKDF, per germline (reference sequence). The CDR3 reads CATSRDNRGANQPQHF. The CDR3 DNA is TGTGCCACCAGCAGAGACAACAGGGGGGCCAATCAGCCCCAGCATTTT.

The chain joins TRBV5-5 to TRBJ2-1; tentatively, D is TRBD2 (5 bases). The J call may be mistaken, given a closer DNA end match to TRBJ2-7. The length of the CDR3 is 15 residues. Germline V gives CDR1 SGHKS, CDR2 YYEKEE (reference sequence). The CDR3 loop is CASSLTPTEGNEQYF. The CDR3 DNA reads TGTGCCAGCAGCTTGACCCCGACCGAGGGCAATGAGCAGTACTTC.

This chain links TRBV27 with TRBJ1-1; no reliable D call. CDR3 length: 17 amino acids. The V gene's germline CDR1 is MNHEY and CDR2 SMNVEV (reference sequence). V lost 1 base, J lost 4 bases, and 19 bases lay in between. The CDR3 loop reads CASSLWYPPRAGTEAFF. DNA for the CDR3: TGTGCCAGCAGTTTATGGTATCCGCCTAGGGCTGGCACTGAAGCTTTCTTT.

The J gene is TRBJ2-3, the V gene TRBV6-6; 7 nucleotides match TRBD1. The junction had 4 bases not matched to a gene; V was cut back by 6 bases and J by 4 bases. CDR1 and CDR2 (germline): MNHNY, SVGAGI (reference sequence). The CDR3 consists of 13 residues. The CDR3 bases are TGTGCCAGCAGCACAGGGGCTCCAGATACGCAGTATTTT. Its translation is CASSTGAPDTQYF.

Notes on this clonotype: A much bigger clone sits one base away, suggesting this may be a read error. The rearrangement uses TRBV7-6 and TRBJ1-2; TRBD1 is a possible D gene (6 bases). Looked up from germline, CDR1 is SGHVS and CDR2 is FNYEAQ. Trimming pared 3 bases from V and 6 bases from J, leaving 8 bases between. The CDR3 sequence is 12 residues long. In nucleotides, the CDR3 is TGTGCCAGCAGCTTTCCAGGGGATGGCTACACCTTC. This gives the protein CASSFPGDGYTF.

The chain has TRBV2 and TRBJ2-4, with D possibly TRBD1 on 6 matching bases. The germline V gene has CDR1 SNHLY and CDR2 FYNNEI. The CDR3 is 11 residues long. V was cut by 4 bases and J by 15 bases, with 13 bases left in between. The CDR3 nucleotides are TGTGCCAGCAGTGGAGCGAGACAGGCGTACTTC. Its protein is CASSGARQAYF.

This chain links TRBV10-1 with TRBJ2-2, with 12 bases matching TRBD2. The CDR3 runs to 15 residues. V gave up 6 bases and J gave up 5 bases; unmatched junction bases: 4. The germline CDR1 and CDR2 sequences are WNHNN and SYGVQD (reference sequence). The CDR3 DNA sequence: TGCGCCAGCAGCGCCGGACTAGCGGGAACCGGGGAGCTGTTTTTT. Its translation is CASSAGLAGTGELFF.